A single sample gave rise to the 15 T cell receptor beta chains below, sequenced in a study of T cell responses to AZD1222 COVID-19 vaccine. Sequencing was performed with immunoSEQ multiplex PCR; in TCRdb, only in-frame clones are kept and a portion is missing. In the table there are roughly 53,000 clones, roughly 85% of which are singletons. Source: peripheral blood, taken on day 0 of MenACWY control vaccination. The source is an adult in good health.

This chain uses TRBV9 with TRBJ2-1, with 15 nucleotides matching TRBD2. The germline V gene encodes CDR1 SGDLS and CDR2 YYNGEE. The CDR3 spans 16 residues. Unmatched junction bases numbered 5, after V lost 2 bases and J lost 8 bases. The CDR3 spells CASSVGLAGGVDEQFF. In DNA form, the CDR3 reads TGTGCCAGCAGCGTCGGACTAGCGGGAGGGGTGGATGAGCAGTTCTTC.

V is TRBV12-3 or TRBV12-4 and J is TRBJ1-5; D unclear. The CDR3 contains 13 residues. V was clipped by 2 bases and J by 6 bases, with 8 bases between them. The CDR3 nucleotides read TGTGCCAGCAGTTTATCGGGGTCTCAGCCCCAGCATTTT. As protein: CASSLSGSQPQHF.

The chain carries TRBV5-6 and TRBJ1-4, with a tentative D call TRBD1 (5 bases). Germline CDR1 SGHDT, CDR2 YYEEEE. V shed 4 bases and J shed 5 bases, with 9 bases lying between them. The CDR3 is 13 amino acids. The CDR3 DNA reads as TGTGCCAGCAGCGGGGGGTTCAATGAAAAACTGTTTTTT. Translated: CASSGGFNEKLFF.

This sequence joins TRBV3-1 (or the pseudogene TRBV3-2) and TRBJ2-2; D is perhaps TRBD2 (6 bases). The germline V gene encodes CDR1 LGHDT and CDR2 YNNKEL (reference sequence). V shed 3 bases and J shed 0 bases, with 17 bases lying between them. This CDR3 is 18 amino acids long. In DNA, the CDR3 is TGTGCCAGCAGCCAGATAGCAGCCTGGGGGGCGAACACCGGGGAGCTGTTTTTT. As protein: CASSQIAAWGANTGELFF.

CDR3 sequence (DNA): TGTGCCAGCAGCCGATCGGGACAGGGTAATTCACCCCTCCACTTT. It yields the protein CASSRSGQGNSPLHF. The chain uses TRBV9 and TRBJ1-6, with TRBD1 identical over 9 bases. CDR3 length: 15 residues. Germline lookup yields CDR1 SGDLS and CDR2 YYNGEE. J was trimmed by 6 bases and V by 4 bases; bases with no gene match: 5. Full variable domain (outside the CDR3, taken from reference TRBV9 and TRBJ1-6): DSGVTQTPKHLITATGQRVTLRCSPRSGDLSVYWYQQSLDQGLQFLIQYYNGEERAKGNILERFSAQQFPDLHSELNLSSLELGDSALYFCASSRSGQGNSPLHFGNGTRLTVT.

The rearrangement joins TRBV6-6 to TRBJ1-6, with D perhaps TRBD1 (6 bases). V shed 5 bases and J shed 0 bases, with 14 bases lying between them. CDR3 size: 17 residues. The germline V gene has CDR1 MNHNY and CDR2 SVGAGI (reference sequence). CDR3 in DNA: TGTGCCAGCAGTCCAGGGGCCCTGAGCTCCTATAATTCACCCCTCCACTTT. It yields the protein CASSPGALSSYNSPLHF.

The rearrangement links TRBV7-3 to TRBJ2-3; D ambiguous. The CDR3 covers 13 residues. Germline V gene data show CDR1 as SGHTA and CDR2 as FQGTGA. V was trimmed by 5 bases and J by 5 bases, leaving 11 bases between them. The CDR3 DNA reads TGTGCCAGCAGCCGGTCGGGCCAAGATACGCAGTATTTT. It specifies CASSRSGQDTQYF. Looking up the rest from reference TRBV7-3 and TRBJ2-3 gives the full variable domain: GAGVSQTPSNKVTEKGKYVELRCDPISGHTALYWYRQSLGQGPEFLIYFQGTGAADDSGLPNDRFFAVRPEGSVSTLKIQRTERGDSAVYLCASSRSGQDTQYFGPGTRLTVL.

The rearrangement uses TRBV7-4 and TRBJ1-5; a possible D gene is TRBD1 (6 bases). The V end was cut by 5 bases, the J end by 3 bases, with 29 bases between. The CDR3 covers 20 residues. CDR1 is SGHVT and CDR2 is SQSDAQ in the germline V gene. Here the CDR3 DNA reads TGTGCCAGCAGCCCCCGTTCAGGGGCCACCACCGACACCTACAATCAGCCCCAGCATTTT. Protein product: CASSPRSGATTDTYNQPQHF.

This sequence joins TRBV7-6 and TRBJ2-7; D ambiguous. Germline CDR1 SGHVS, CDR2 FNYEAQ. V was pared by 2 bases and J by 2 bases, with 13 bases between. This CDR3 spans 15 amino acids. The CDR3 sequence: CASSLNSNPAYEQYF. As DNA, the CDR3 is TGTGCCAGCAGCTTAAATTCTAACCCCGCCTACGAGCAGTACTTC.

V gene TRBV9 combines with J gene TRBJ2-1, with 8 bases that match TRBD2. CDR3 length: 16 residues. The germline CDR1 and CDR2 sequences are SGDLS and YYNGEE. Trimming took 4 bases from V and 2 from J; bases not matched to a gene: 8. CDR3 amino acids: CASSPRGSGAYNEQFF. The CDR3 region has the DNA TGTGCCAGCAGCCCCCGGGGTAGCGGGGCCTACAATGAGCAGTTCTTC. Drawing the rest from reference TRBV9 and TRBJ2-1, the complete variable domain is DSGVTQTPKHLITATGQRVTLRCSPRSGDLSVYWYQQSLDQGLQFLIQYYNGEERAKGNILERFSAQQFPDLHSELNLSSLELGDSALYFCASSPRGSGAYNEQFFGPGTRLTVL.

This chain's CDR3 is CASSLDRLSNEKLFF. CDR3 DNA: TGCGCCAGCAGCCTGGACAGGTTGTCTAATGAAAAACTGTTTTTT. The chain joins TRBV5-1 to TRBJ1-4, with 7 bases fitting TRBD1. This CDR3 has 15 amino acids. Trimming took 4 bases from V and 3 from J; bases not matched to a gene: 6. CDR1 is SGHRS and CDR2 is YFSETQ in the germline V gene.

The rearrangement joins TRBV28 to TRBJ2-6, with a possible D match to TRBD2 (7 bases). Deletions cut 5 bases from V and 4 bases from J, with 15 bases between. The germline CDR1 and CDR2 sequences are MDHEN and SYDVKM. The CDR3 runs to 16 residues. The CDR3, as DNA: TGTGCCAGCAGTCCTCCCCGGGGGGCCGGGGCCAACGTCCTGACTTTC. Encoded protein: CASSPPRGAGANVLTF.

This clone turned up a few times. V is TRBV19 and J is TRBJ1-5, with a possible D match to TRBD1 (6 bases). V was pared by 4 bases and J by 4 bases, with 14 bases between. In germline, CDR1 is LNHDA, CDR2 SQIVND (reference sequence). The CDR3 consists of 15 residues. In DNA form, the CDR3 reads TGTGCCAGTAGTACTACAGGGAGTGGTAATCAGCCCCAGCATTTT. The encoded protein is CASSTTGSGNQPQHF.

The chain is built from TRBV7-6 and TRBJ1-1, with TRBD1 as a possible D gene (6 bases). The CDR3 has 16 residues. The germline CDR1 and CDR2 sequences are SGHVS and FNYEAQ. V was clipped by 0 bases and J by 3 bases, with 14 bases between them. Written as DNA, the CDR3 is TGTGCCAGCAGCTTAGCGTCAGGGGCCAAATACACTGAAGCTTTCTTT. The encoded protein is CASSLASGAKYTEAFF.

The chain is built from TRBV12-3 or TRBV12-4 and TRBJ1-1, with D unresolved. The CDR3 is 11 amino acids. V lost 2 bases to trimming and J lost 6 bases, with 4 bases between them. This CDR3 reads CASSLQSEAFF. The CDR3 nucleotides are TGTGCCAGCAGTTTACAGTCTGAAGCTTTCTTT.